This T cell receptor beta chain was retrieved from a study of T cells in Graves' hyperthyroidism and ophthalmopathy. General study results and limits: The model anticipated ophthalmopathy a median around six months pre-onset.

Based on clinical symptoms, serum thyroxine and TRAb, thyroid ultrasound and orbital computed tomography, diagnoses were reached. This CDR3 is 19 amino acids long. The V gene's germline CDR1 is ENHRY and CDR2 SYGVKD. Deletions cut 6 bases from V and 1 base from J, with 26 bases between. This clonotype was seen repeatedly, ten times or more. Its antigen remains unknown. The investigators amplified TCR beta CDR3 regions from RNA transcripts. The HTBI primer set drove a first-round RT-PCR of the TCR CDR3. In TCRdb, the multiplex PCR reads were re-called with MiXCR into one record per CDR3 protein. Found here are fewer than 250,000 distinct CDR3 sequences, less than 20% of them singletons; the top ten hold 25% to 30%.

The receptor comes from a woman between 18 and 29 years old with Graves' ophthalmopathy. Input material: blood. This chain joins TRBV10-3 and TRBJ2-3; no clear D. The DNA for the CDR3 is TGTGCCATCAGGATCGGAGTTAGGCGTGAGGCCCAGGGCACAGATACGCAGTATTTT. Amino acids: CAIRIGVRREAQGTDTQYF.